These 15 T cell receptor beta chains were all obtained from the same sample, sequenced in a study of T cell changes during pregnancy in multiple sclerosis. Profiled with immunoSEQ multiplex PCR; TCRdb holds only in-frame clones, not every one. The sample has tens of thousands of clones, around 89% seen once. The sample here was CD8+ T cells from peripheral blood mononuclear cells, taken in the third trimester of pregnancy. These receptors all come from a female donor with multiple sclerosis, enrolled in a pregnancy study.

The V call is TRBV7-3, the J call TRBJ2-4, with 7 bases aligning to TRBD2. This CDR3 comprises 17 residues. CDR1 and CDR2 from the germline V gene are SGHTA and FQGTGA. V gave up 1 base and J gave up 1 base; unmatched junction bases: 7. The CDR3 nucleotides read TGTGCCAGCAGCTTAAAGCGGGACCCGCTTGCCAAAAACATTCAGTACTTC. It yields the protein CASSLKRDPLAKNIQYF.

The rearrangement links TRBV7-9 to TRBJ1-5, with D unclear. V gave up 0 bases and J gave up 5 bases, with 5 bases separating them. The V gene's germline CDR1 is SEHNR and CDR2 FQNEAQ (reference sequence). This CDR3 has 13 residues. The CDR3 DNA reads TGTGCCAGCAGCTTAGCGTTCGATCAGCCCCAGCATTTT. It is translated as CASSLAFDQPQHF.

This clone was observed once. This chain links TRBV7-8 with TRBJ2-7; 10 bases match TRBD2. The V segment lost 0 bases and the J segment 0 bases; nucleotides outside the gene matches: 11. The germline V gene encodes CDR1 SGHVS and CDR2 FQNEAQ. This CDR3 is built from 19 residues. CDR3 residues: CASSLARLAGALLSYEQYF. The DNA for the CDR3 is TGTGCCAGCAGCTTAGCGCGCCTAGCGGGAGCCCTCCTCTCCTACGAGCAGTACTTC.

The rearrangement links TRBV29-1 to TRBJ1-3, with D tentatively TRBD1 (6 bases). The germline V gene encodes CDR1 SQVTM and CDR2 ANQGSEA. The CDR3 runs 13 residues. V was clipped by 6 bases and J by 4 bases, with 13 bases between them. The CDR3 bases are TGCAGCGTGGGTATGGGGGCGGGAAACACCATATATTTT. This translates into CSVGMGAGNTIYF.

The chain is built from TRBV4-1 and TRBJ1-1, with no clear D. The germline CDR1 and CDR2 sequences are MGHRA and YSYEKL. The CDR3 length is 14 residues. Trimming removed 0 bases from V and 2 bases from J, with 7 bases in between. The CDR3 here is CASSQDLRNTEAFF. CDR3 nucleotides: TGCGCCAGCAGCCAAGATCTCAGAAACACTGAAGCTTTCTTT.

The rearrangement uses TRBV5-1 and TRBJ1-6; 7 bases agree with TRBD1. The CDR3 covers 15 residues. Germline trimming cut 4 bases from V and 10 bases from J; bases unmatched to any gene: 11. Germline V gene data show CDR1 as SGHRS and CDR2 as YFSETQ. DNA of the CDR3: TGCGCCAGCAGCCATAAGACAGGGAATGACTCACCCCTCCACTTT. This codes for CASSHKTGNDSPLHF.

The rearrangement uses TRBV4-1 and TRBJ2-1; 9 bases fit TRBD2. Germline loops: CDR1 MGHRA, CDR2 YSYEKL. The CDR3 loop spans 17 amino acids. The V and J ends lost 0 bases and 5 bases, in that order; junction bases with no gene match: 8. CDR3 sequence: CASSQDLTSGTHNEQFF. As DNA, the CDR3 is TGCGCCAGCAGCCAAGATTTGACTAGCGGAACACACAATGAGCAGTTCTTC.

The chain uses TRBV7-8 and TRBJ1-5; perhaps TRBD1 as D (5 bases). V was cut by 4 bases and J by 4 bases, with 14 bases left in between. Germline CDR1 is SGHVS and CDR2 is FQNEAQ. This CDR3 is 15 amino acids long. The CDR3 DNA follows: TGTGCCAGCAGCTACCCGGGGGATCGAAATCAGCCCCAGCATTTT. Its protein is CASSYPGDRNQPQHF.

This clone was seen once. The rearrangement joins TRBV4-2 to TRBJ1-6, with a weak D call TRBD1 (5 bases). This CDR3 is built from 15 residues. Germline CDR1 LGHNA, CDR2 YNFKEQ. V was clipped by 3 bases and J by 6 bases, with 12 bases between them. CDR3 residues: CASSHVQDINSPLHF. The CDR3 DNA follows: TGTGCCAGCAGCCACGTACAGGACATTAATTCACCCCTCCACTTT.

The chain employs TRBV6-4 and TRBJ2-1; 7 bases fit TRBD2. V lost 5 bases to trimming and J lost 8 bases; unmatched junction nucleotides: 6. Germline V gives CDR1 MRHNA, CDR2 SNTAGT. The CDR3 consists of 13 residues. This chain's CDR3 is CASSPGTTDEQFF. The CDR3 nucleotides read TGTGCCAGCAGTCCCGGGACTACTGATGAGCAGTTCTTC.

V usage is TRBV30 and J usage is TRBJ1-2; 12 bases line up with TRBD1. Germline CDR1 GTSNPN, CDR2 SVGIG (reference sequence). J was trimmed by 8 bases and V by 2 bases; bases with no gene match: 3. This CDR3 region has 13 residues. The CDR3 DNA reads TGTGCCTGGAGTCGGGACAGGGGGCCGGGCTACACCTTC. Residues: CAWSRDRGPGYTF.

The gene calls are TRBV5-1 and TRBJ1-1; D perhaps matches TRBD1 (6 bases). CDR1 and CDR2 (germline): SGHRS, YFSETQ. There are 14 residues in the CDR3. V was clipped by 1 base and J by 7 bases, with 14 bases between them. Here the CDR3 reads CASSLYLQGIEAFF. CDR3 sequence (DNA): TGCGCCAGCAGCTTGTATTTACAGGGTATTGAAGCTTTCTTT.

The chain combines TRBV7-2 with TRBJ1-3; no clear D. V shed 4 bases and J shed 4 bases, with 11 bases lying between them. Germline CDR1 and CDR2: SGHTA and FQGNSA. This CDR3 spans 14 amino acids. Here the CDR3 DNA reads TGTGCCAGCAGCTCCCGGGAGAAAGGAAACACCATATATTTT. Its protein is CASSSREKGNTIYF. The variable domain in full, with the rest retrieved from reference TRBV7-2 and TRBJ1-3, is GAGVSQSPSNKVTEKGKDVELRCDPISGHTALYWYRQSLGQGLEFLIYFQGNSAPDKSGLPSDRFSAERTGGSVSTLTIQRTQQEDSAVYLCASSSREKGNTIYFGEGSWLTVV.

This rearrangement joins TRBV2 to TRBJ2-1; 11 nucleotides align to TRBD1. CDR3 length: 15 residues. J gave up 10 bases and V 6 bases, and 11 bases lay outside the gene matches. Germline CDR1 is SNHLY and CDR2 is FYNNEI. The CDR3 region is CASSPGQGALREQFF. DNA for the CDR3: TGTGCCAGCAGCCCTGGACAGGGGGCGTTGAGGGAGCAGTTCTTC.

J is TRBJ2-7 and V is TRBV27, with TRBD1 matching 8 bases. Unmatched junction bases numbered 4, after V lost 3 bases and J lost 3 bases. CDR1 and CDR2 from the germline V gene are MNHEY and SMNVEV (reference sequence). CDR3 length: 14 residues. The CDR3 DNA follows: TGTGCCAGCAGTTTGCAGGGGGCCTTCTACGAGCAGTACTTC. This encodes CASSLQGAFYEQYF.